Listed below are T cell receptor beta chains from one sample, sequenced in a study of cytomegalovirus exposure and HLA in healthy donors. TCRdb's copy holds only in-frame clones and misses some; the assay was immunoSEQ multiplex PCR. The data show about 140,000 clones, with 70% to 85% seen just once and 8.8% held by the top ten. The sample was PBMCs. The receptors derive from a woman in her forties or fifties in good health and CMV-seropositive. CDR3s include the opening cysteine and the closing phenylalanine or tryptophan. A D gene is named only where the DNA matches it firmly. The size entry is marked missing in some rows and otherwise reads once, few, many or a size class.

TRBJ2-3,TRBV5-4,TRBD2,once,TGTGCCAGCAGCTCCAGACTAGCGGGGGGCACAGATACGCAGTATTTT,CASSSRLAGGTDTQYF
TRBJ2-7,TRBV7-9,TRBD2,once,TGTGCCAGCAGCTTTTTAGCGGGGGGGCCGGAGCAGTACTTC,CASSFLAGGPEQYF
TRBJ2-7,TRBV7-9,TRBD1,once,TGTGCCAGCAGTTTCGACAGGGACGAAAACTACGAGCAGTACTTC,CASSFDRDENYEQYF
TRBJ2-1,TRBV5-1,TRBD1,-,TGCGCCAGCAGCTTGAGAACCGGGACAGGGTTAAATGAGCAGTTCTTC,CASSLRTGTGLNEQFF
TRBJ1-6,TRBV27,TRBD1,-,TGTGCCAGCAGTTTGTCCGGGGACAGGGGGCCGAATTCACCCCTCCACTTT,CASSLSGDRGPNSPLHF
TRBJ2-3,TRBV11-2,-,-,TGTGCCAGCAGCTTCGTGGCAGGTTCTAGCACAGATACGCAGTATTTT,CASSFVAGSSTDTQYF
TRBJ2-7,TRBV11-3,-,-,TGTGCCAGCAGCTTAAGACAGACGTCCGAGCAGTACTTC,CASSLRQTSEQYF
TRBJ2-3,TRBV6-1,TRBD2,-,TGTGCCAGCAGTGTTAGCGGGGGGGCCGGCACAGATACGCAGTATTTT,CASSVSGGAGTDTQYF
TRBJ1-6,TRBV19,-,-,TGTGCCAGTAGTATATCGTATTCACCCCTCCACTTT,CASSISYSPLHF
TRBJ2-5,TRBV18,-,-,TGTGCCAGCTCACAGTCCGGGTTCCGAGAGACCCAGTACTTC,CASSQSGFRETQYF
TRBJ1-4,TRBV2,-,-,TGTGCCAGCAGTCTCAGGGTAGGAGGGAATGAAAAACTGTTTTTT,CASSLRVGGNEKLFF